This T cell receptor beta chain emerged from a study of T cell repertoires in cytomegalovirus infection. Study summary: In public TCR beta signatures, there were indications of both CMV infection and matching HLA type.

Many counts were recorded for this clonotype. Its antigen remains unknown. TCRdb independently ran MiXCR on the reads; one entry per CDR3 protein. In the table there are about 400,000 distinct CDR3 sequences, roughly 36% of which are singletons. General study results and limits: Identification of carriers of CMV plus the relevant HLA was performed using cumulative public TCR beta family frequency. Ex vivo responses were dominated by HLA-C-restricted CMV-specific TCR beta clonotypes.

This CDR3 has 12 amino acids. The V and J ends lost 9 bases and 1 base, in that order; junction bases with no gene match: 0. Germline CDR1 reads MNHNY; CDR2 reads SVGAGI (reference sequence). This clonotype originated in a human donor in good health (CMV status not recorded). Some clones in this sample may be carry-over from other donors' samples. This sequence joins TRBV6-6 and TRBJ2-1, with TRBD2 identical over 7 bases. The sample was cultured PBMCs, taken from culture after CMV antigen stimulation. CDR3 sequence (DNA): TGTGCCAGTAGCGGGTCCTACAATGAGCAGTTCTTC. Its translation: CASSGSYNEQFF.